The clone carrying this TCR beta chain has just a few counts. Each sample gave at least 6 million isolated PBMCs. From germline, CDR1 is MNHNY and CDR2 SVGAGI (reference sequence). The V end lost 8 bases, the J end lost 2 bases, and 19 bases lay between the germline ends. This CDR3 has 15 amino acids. These data originate in a study of blood T cells in healthy people across ages. Combining a sample-barcoded 5' primer with a J-beta primer mix, a second PCR ran for about 7 to 11 cycles. In TCRdb, the 5' RACE reads were re-called with MiXCR into one record per CDR3 protein. This repertoire shows about 970,000 distinct CDR3 sequences, just over 50% found once; its top ten account for about a fifth.

The receptor comes from an older woman in good health. The chain employs TRBV6-6 and TRBJ2-7, with D maybe TRBD1 (5 bases). Sample: blood. CDR3 in DNA: TGTGCCAGCCGAGAAACAGGAGTAAGGGCCTACGAGCAGTACTTC. This codes for CASRETGVRAYEQYF.